Listed here are 19 T cell receptor beta chains from one sample, sequenced in a study of metastatic and nonmetastatic thyroid tumors. There were no patients who had received any treatment before thyroid surgery. TCRdb ran MiXCR on the PCR reads. The data hold 25,000 to 30,000 clones, with 16% observed a single time. What was sequenced was blood. These receptors all come from a female donor with papillary thyroid cancer or a benign thyroid nodule (not recorded which). Some clones in this sample may be carry-over from other donors' samples.

This clone was found many times. This chain links TRBV7-3 with TRBJ2-3, with D possibly matching TRBD2 (5 bases). Germline CDR1 is SGHTA and CDR2 is FQGTGA. V was pared by 4 bases and J by 4 bases, with 12 bases between. CDR3 size: 14 residues. The CDR3: CASSSPSSADTQYF. The CDR3 DNA is TGTGCCAGCAGCTCGCCTAGCAGCGCAGATACGCAGTATTTT.

This clone was seen ten or more times. CDR3 in DNA: TGCGCCAGCAGCTTGGGGGGCGAGGAGACCCAGTACTTC. This gives the protein CASSLGGEETQYF. This chain joins TRBV5-1 and TRBJ2-5; D is perhaps TRBD1 (5 bases). Germline CDR1 is SGHRS and CDR2 is YFSETQ. The V end lost 0 bases, the J end lost 5 bases, and 8 bases lay between the germline ends. CDR3 size: 13 residues.

As for this clone: A much larger clone differs from this one at a single base, so this may be a read error. The gene calls are TRBV15 and TRBJ2-2, with 7 bases that match TRBD2. After removal of 3 bases from V and 1 base from J, the junction contained 8 bases not matched to a gene. The CDR3 length is 17 residues. Germline CDR1 reads LNHNV; CDR2 reads YYDKDF (reference sequence). This CDR3 reads CATSRNPGLKNTGELFF. The CDR3 coding sequence is TGTGCCACCAGCAGGAACCCGGGACTAAAGAACACCGGGGAGCTGTTTTTT.

This sequence joins TRBV6-1 and TRBJ2-7; D possibly corresponds to TRBD1 (6 bases). The germline V gene has CDR1 MNHNS and CDR2 SASEGT. Trimming removed 6 bases at V and 0 bases at J, with 15 bases between. The CDR3 is made up of 15 amino acids. CDR3 DNA: TGTGCCAGCAGCAGCGGACAGCGGAGCTCCTACGAGCAGTACTTC. Protein product: CASSSGQRSSYEQYF.

This clone was seen many times. This chain links TRBV3-1 with TRBJ2-7; 8 bases match TRBD1. CDR3 length: 18 amino acids. Germline V CDR1 and CDR2: LGHDT, YNNKEL (reference sequence). J gave up 0 bases and V 2 bases, and 12 bases lay outside the gene matches. The DNA for the CDR3 is TGTGCCAGCAGCCAAAACTACCCCAGACAGGGGAGCTCCTACGAGCAGTACTTC. Translation: CASSQNYPRQGSSYEQYF.

The chain joins TRBV5-1 to TRBJ2-2; D remains ambiguous. The CDR3 loop spans 13 amino acids. Germline lookup yields CDR1 SGHRS and CDR2 YFSETQ. Trimming pared 4 bases from V and 4 bases from J, leaving 8 bases between. CDR3 in amino acids: CASSPSGTGELFF. The CDR3 DNA is TGCGCCAGCAGCCCCAGTGGCACCGGGGAGCTGTTTTTT. Combining the CDR3 with reference TRBV5-1 and TRBJ2-2 gives the whole variable domain KAGVTQTPRYLIKTRGQQVTLSCSPISGHRSVSWYQQTPGQGLQFLFEYFSETQRNKGNFPGRFSGRQFSNSRSEMNVSTLELGDSALYLCASSPSGTGELFFGEGSRLTVL.

This clone was detected ten times or more. The V gene is TRBV4-1, the J gene TRBJ1-1; TRBD1 might be the D (6 bases). V was cut by 2 bases and J by 3 bases, with 19 bases left in between. The CDR3 is 17 residues long. Germline V gene sequence: CDR1 MGHRA, CDR2 YSYEKL. The CDR3 loop reads CASSQLRRTTGYTEAFF. The DNA of the CDR3 is TGCGCCAGCAGCCAACTCAGACGCACCACAGGGTACACTGAAGCTTTCTTT.

The sample holds a few counts of this clone. This chain joins TRBV12-3 or TRBV12-4 and TRBJ2-2; 7 nucleotides line up with TRBD1. Trimming cost V 0 bases and J 7 bases; bases outside gene matches: 2. The CDR3 contains 14 residues. The CDR3 here is CASSLATGFGELFF. CDR3 DNA: TGTGCCAGCAGTTTAGCGACAGGGTTCGGGGAGCTGTTTTTT.

Notes on this clone: The sample carries other DNA sequences with the same CDR3. The chain couples TRBV20-1 to TRBJ2-7; 10 positions agree with TRBD1. Trimming removed 4 bases from V and 4 bases from J; junction bases left unmatched: 13. There are 16 residues in the CDR3. Germline V gives CDR1 DFQATT, CDR2 SNEGSKA (reference sequence). The CDR3 protein is CSAISGGGQGVYEQYF. CDR3 bases: TGCAGTGCTATCAGTGGGGGTGGACAGGGGGTTTACGAGCAGTACTTC.

This chain connects TRBV11-2 to TRBJ1-2; D gene unclear. The germline gives CDR1 SGHAT, CDR2 FQNNGV. This CDR3 is 13 amino acids long. Trimming left V 4 bases short and J 5 bases short, with 11 bases between. The CDR3 protein is CASSYSGDYGYTF. The CDR3 bases are TGTGCCAGCAGCTACAGTGGGGATTATGGCTACACCTTC.

The sample holds many counts of this clone. The rearrangement uses TRBV7-3 and TRBJ1-1; a possible D gene is TRBD1 (5 bases). There are 15 residues in the CDR3. With 6 bases removed from V and 2 bases from J, the gap between germline ends came to 16 bases. Germline V gene data show CDR1 as SGHTA and CDR2 as FQGTGA. The CDR3, as DNA: TGTGCCAGCAGTCCCCGGGGGGGGAGAAACACTGAAGCTTTCTTT. Its translation is CASSPRGGRNTEAFF.

This clone ranks as medium-sized. This chain uses TRBV25-1 with TRBJ2-3, with 11 bases matching TRBD2. Germline CDR1 and CDR2: MGHDK and SYGVNS. With V trimmed by 6 bases and J by 3 bases, 2 bases remained unmatched. This CDR3 comprises 14 residues. The CDR3 sequence is CASSGTSGTDTQYF. The CDR3 DNA reads TGTGCCAGCAGCGGGACTAGCGGTACAGATACGCAGTATTTT.

This clone was counted many times. The junction shows a germline mismatch at one end, possibly a read error. This chain links TRBV28 with TRBJ2-1; a possible D gene is TRBD1 (5 bases). CDR1 is MDHEN and CDR2 is SYDVKM in the germline V gene. The CDR3 covers 15 residues. The CDR3 DNA reads TGTGTCAGCAGACGACAGCCTCACTCCTACAATGAGCAGTTCTTC. Protein product: CVSRRQPHSYNEQFF.

This clone was recorded at least ten times. Other DNA sequences in the same sample also yield this CDR3. This sequence joins TRBV28 and TRBJ2-1; 12 positions agree with TRBD2. Germline-derived CDR1 and CDR2 are MDHEN and SYDVKM. The CDR3 covers 16 residues. The J segment lost 5 bases and the V segment lost 4 bases, leaving 6 bases of the junction unmatched. The CDR3 is CASSSGTSGPNNEQFF. CDR3 sequence (DNA): TGTGCCAGCAGTTCCGGGACTAGCGGGCCCAACAATGAGCAGTTCTTC.

This clone came up many times. The chain joins TRBV2 to TRBJ2-3; no firm D call. Trimming took off 3 bases at V and 1 base at J, with 14 bases between the two ends. The CDR3 has 16 amino acids. CDR1 is SNHLY, CDR2 FYNNEI, per germline. This CDR3 reads CASSDSRFYGTDTQYF. CDR3 nucleotide sequence: TGTGCCAGCAGTGACTCCCGATTTTACGGCACAGATACGCAGTATTTT.

The chain links TRBV24-1 to TRBJ1-2, with 8 bases aligning to TRBD1. The CDR3 consists of 15 residues. V dropped 6 bases and J dropped 6; count of bases not matched to a gene: 11. Germline V lookup: CDR1 KGHDR, CDR2 SFDVKD. CDR3 nucleotide sequence: TGTGCCACCAGTTACGCCCGACAGGGGTTGCATGGCTACACCTTC. Translating it yields CATSYARQGLHGYTF.

The table lists this clone with many counts. The gene calls are TRBV20-1 and TRBJ1-2; tentatively, D is TRBD1 (5 bases). The CDR3 runs to 13 residues. V shed 0 bases and J shed 7 bases, with 12 bases lying between them. Per the germline V gene, CDR1 is DFQATT and CDR2 is SNEGSKA (reference sequence). The CDR3 sequence is CSAREGGNSGYTF. For the CDR3, the DNA is TGCAGTGCTAGAGAGGGGGGTAATAGTGGCTACACCTTC.

This clone was counted many times. A junction end diverges from the germline sequence, so it may reflect a read error. This chain uses TRBV25-1 with TRBJ2-7; perhaps TRBD1 as D (5 bases). The length of the CDR3 is 8 residues. CDR1 and CDR2 (germline): MGHDK, SYGVNS. The CDR3 spells CASRGRGF. The CDR3 nucleotides are TGTGCCAGCAGGGGTAGGGGCTTC.

The chain recombines TRBV11-1 with TRBJ2-7; D ambiguous. This CDR3 comprises 12 residues. Germline CDR1 SGHAT, CDR2 FQDESV (reference sequence). Deletions cut 4 bases from V and 7 bases from J, with 11 bases between. CDR3 sequence: CASSSSGLEQYF. The CDR3 bases are TGTGCCAGCAGCTCGTCGGGTTTAGAGCAGTACTTC.